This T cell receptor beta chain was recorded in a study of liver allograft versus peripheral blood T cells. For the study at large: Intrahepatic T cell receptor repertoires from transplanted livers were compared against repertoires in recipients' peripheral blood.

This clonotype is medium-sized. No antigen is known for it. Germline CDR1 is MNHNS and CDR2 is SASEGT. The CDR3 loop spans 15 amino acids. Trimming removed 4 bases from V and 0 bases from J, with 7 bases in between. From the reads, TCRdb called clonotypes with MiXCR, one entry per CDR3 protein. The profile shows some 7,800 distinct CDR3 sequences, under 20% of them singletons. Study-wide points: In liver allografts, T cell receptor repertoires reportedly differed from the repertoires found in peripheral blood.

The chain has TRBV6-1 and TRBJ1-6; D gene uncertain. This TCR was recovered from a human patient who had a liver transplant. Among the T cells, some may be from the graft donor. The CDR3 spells CASSGYSSYNSPLHF. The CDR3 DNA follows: TGTGCCAGCAGTGGATACAGCTCCTATAATTCACCCCTCCACTTT.